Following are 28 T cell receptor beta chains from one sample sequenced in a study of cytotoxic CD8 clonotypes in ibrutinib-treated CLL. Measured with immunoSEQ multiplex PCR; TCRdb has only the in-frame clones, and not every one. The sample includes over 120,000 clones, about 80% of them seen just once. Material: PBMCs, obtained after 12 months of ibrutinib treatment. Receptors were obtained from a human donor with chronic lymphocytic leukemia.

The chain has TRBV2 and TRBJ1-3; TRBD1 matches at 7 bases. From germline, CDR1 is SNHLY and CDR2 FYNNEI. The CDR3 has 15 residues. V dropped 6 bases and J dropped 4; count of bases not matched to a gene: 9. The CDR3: CASSFPTGRGNTIYF. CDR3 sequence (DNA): TGTGCCAGCAGCTTCCCGACAGGGAGGGGAAACACCATATATTTT.

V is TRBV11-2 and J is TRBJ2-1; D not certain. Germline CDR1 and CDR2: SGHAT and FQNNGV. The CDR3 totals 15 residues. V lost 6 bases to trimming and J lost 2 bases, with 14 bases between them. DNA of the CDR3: TGTGCCAGCAGGGTCTTAATTGGAACCTACAATGAGCAGTTCTTC. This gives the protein CASRVLIGTYNEQFF.

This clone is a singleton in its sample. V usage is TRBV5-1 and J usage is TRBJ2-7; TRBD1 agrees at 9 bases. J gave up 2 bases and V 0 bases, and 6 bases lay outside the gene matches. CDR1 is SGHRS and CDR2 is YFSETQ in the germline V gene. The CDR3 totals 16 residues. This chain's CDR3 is CASSLAWDRATYEQYF. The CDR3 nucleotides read TGCGCCAGCAGCTTGGCCTGGGACAGGGCCACCTACGAGCAGTACTTC.

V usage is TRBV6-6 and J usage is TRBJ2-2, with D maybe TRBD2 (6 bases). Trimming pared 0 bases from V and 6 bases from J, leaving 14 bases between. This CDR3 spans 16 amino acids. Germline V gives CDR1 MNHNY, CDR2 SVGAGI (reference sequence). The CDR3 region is CASSYSTGRGAGELFF. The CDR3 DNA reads TGTGCCAGCAGTTACTCGACCGGGAGAGGTGCCGGGGAGCTGTTTTTT.

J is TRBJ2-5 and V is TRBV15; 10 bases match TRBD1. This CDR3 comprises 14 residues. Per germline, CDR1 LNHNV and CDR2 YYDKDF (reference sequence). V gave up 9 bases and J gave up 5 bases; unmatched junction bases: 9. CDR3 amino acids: CATCDRGLRETQYF. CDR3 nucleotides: TGTGCCACTTGCGACAGGGGGCTTCGGGAGACCCAGTACTTC.

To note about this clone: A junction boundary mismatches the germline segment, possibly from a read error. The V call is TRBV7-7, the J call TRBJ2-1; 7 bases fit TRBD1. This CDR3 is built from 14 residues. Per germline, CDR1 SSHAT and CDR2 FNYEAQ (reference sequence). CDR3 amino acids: CASSLVSGGNEQFF. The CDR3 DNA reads TGTGCTAGCAGCTTAGTTTCAGGGGGCAATGAGCAGTTCTTC.

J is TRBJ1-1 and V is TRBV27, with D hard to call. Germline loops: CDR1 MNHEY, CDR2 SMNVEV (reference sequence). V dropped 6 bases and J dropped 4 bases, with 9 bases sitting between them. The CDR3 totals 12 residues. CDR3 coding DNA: TGTGCCAGCAGATCAGAGGGCACTGAAGCTTTCTTT. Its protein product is CASRSEGTEAFF.

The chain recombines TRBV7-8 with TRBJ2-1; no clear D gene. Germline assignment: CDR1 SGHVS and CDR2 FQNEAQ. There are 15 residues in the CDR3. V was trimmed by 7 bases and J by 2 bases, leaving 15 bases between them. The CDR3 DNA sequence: TGTGCCAGCACCTTGACTTCAAACCCCTACAATGAGCAGTTCTTC. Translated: CASTLTSNPYNEQFF.

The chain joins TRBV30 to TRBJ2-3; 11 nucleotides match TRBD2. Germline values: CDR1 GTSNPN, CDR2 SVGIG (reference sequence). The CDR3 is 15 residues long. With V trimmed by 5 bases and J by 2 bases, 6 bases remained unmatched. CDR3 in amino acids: CAWSGLAGTTDTQYF. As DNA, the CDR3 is TGTGCCTGGTCCGGACTAGCGGGTACCACAGATACGCAGTATTTT.

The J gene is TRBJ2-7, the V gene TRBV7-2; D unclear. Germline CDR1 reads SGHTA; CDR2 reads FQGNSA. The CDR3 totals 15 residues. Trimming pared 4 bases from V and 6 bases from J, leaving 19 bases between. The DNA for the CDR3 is TGTGCCAGCAGCTCGCGAGACTTACTGGTTTTCGAGCAGTACTTC. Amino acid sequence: CASSSRDLLVFEQYF. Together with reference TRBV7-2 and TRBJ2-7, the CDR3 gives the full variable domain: GAGVSQSPSNKVTEKGKDVELRCDPISGHTALYWYRQSLGQGLEFLIYFQGNSAPDKSGLPSDRFSAERTGGSVSTLTIQRTQQEDSAVYLCASSSRDLLVFEQYFGPGTRLTVT.

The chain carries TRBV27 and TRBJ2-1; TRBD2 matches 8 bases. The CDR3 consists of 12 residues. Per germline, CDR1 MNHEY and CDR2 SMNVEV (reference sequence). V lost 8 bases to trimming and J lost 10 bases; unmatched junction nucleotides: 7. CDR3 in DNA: TGTGCCAGCGGCGGGGGGACGGTGGAGCAGTTCTTC. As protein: CASGGGTVEQFF.

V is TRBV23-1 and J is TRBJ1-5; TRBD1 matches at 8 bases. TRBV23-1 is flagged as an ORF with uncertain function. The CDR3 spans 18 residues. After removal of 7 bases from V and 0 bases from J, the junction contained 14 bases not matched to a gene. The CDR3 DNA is TGCGCCAGCAAAAAACCGAGACAGGGGATTAATAGCAATCAGCCCCAGCATTTT. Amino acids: CASKKPRQGINSNQPQHF.

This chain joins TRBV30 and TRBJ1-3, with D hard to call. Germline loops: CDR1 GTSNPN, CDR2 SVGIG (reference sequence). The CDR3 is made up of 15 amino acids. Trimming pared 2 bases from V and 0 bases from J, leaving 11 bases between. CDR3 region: CAWSIGLSSGNTIYF. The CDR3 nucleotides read TGTGCCTGGAGTATTGGCCTGAGCTCTGGAAACACCATATATTTT.

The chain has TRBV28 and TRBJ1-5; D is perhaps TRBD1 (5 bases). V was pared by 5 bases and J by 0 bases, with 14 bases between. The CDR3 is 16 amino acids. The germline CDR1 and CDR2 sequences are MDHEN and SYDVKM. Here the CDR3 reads CASSLDRYYSNQPQHF. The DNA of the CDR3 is TGTGCCAGCAGTCTCGACAGATACTATAGCAATCAGCCCCAGCATTTT.

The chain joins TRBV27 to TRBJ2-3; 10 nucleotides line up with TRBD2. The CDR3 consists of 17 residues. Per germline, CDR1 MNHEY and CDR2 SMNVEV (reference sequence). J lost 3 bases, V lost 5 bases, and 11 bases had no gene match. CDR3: CASSLDLAGVGTDTQYF. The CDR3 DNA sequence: TGTGCCAGCAGTCTTGATCTAGCGGGAGTTGGTACAGATACGCAGTATTTT.

The CDR3 protein is CASAGSPWSGELFF. The CDR3 DNA sequence: TGTGCTAGTGCGGGCAGCCCCTGGTCCGGGGAGCTGTTTTTT. The chain joins TRBV12-5 to TRBJ2-2; no firm D call. The CDR3 extends over 14 amino acids. Germline values: CDR1 LGHNT, CDR2 FRNRAP. Trimming shortened V by 7 bases and J by 6 bases, and 15 bases separated the two germline ends.

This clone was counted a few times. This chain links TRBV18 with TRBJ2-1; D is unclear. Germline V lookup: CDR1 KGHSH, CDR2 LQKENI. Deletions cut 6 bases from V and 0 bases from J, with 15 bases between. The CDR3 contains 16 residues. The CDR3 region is CASSPNSLSSYNEQFF. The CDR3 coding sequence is TGTGCCAGCTCTCCGAACAGTCTCAGCTCCTACAATGAGCAGTTCTTC.

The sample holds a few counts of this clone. The CDR3: CASSQGTDTQYF. The DNA of the CDR3 is TGTGCCAGCAGTCAAGGCACAGATACGCAGTATTTT. The genes are TRBV2 and TRBJ2-3; D is unresolved. V lost 5 bases to trimming and J lost 1 base, with 4 bases between them. The length of the CDR3 is 12 residues. CDR1 and CDR2 from the germline V gene are SNHLY and FYNNEI.

CDR3 nucleotide sequence: TGTGCCACCAGCAGAGGTAGCCAACAAGAGACCCAGTACTTC. Translating gives CATSRGSQQETQYF. This chain connects TRBV15 to TRBJ2-5; D is ambiguous. V gave up 1 base and J gave up 2 bases, with 8 bases separating them. The CDR3 spans 14 residues. Germline-derived CDR1 and CDR2 are LNHNV and YYDKDF (reference sequence).

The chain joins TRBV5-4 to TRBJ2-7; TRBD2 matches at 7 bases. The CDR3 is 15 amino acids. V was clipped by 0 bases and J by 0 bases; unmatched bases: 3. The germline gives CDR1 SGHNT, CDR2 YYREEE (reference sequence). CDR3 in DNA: TGTGCCAGCAGCTTGGCTATAGCGGGCTCCTACGAGCAGTACTTC. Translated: CASSLAIAGSYEQYF.

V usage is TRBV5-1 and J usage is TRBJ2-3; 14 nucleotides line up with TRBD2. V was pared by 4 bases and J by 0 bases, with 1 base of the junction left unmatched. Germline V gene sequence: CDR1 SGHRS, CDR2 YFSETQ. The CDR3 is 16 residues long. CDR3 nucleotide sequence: TGCGCCAGCAGCGGGACTAGCGGGGGAAGCACAGATACGCAGTATTTT. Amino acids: CASSGTSGGSTDTQYF.

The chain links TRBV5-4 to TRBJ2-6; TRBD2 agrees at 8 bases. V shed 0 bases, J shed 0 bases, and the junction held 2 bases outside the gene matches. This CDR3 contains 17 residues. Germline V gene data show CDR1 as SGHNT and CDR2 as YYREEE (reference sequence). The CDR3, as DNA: TGTGCCAGCAGCTTGGGAGCGGGAGTCTCTGGGGCCAACGTCCTGACTTTC. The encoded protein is CASSLGAGVSGANVLTF.

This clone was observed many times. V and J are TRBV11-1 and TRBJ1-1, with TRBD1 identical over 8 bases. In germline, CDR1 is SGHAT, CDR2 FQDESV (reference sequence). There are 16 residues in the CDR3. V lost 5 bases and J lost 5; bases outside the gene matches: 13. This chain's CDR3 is CASSIHDRGARTEAFF. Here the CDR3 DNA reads TGTGCCAGCAGCATCCATGACAGGGGAGCTAGGACTGAAGCTTTCTTT.

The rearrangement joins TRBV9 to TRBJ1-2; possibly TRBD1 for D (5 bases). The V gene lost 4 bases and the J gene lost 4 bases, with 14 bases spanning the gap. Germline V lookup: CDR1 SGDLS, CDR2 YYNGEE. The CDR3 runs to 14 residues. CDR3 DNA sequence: TGTGCCAGCAGCCCGCCCGGGACGTTCTATGGCTACACCTTC. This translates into CASSPPGTFYGYTF.

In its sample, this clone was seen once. The CDR3 nucleotides read TGCGCCAGCAGCTCTGGGACAGGACTCATGAACACTGAAGCTTTCTTT. This gives the protein CASSSGTGLMNTEAFF. The chain combines TRBV5-1 with TRBJ1-1; 8 nucleotides align to TRBD1. The ends lost 3 bases at V and 0 bases at J; junction bases unmatched: 7. The CDR3 covers 16 residues. Per germline, CDR1 SGHRS and CDR2 YFSETQ. The variable domain in full, with the rest retrieved from reference TRBV5-1 and TRBJ1-1, is KAGVTQTPRYLIKTRGQQVTLSCSPISGHRSVSWYQQTPGQGLQFLFEYFSETQRNKGNFPGRFSGRQFSNSRSEMNVSTLELGDSALYLCASSSGTGLMNTEAFFGQGTRLTVV.

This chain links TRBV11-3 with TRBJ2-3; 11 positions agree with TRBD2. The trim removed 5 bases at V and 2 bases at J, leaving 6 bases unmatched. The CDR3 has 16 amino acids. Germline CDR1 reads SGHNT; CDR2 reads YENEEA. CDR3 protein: CASSAGLAETTDTQYF. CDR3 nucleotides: TGTGCCAGCAGCGCGGGACTAGCGGAGACCACAGATACGCAGTATTTT.

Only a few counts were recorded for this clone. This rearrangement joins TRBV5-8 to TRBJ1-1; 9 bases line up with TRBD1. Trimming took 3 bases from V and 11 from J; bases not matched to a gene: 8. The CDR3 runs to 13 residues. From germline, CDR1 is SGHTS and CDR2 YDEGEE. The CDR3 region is CASSSDRGRVAFF. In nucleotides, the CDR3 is TGTGCCAGCAGCTCGGACAGGGGCAGAGTGGCTTTCTTT.

CDR3 DNA: TGTGCCATCAGTTTTCGCGGGGGCAATGAGCAGTTCTTC. Amino acids: CAISFRGGNEQFF. The chain has TRBV10-3 and TRBJ2-1; the match to TRBD2 covers 7 bases. The V and J ends lost 5 bases and 6 bases, in that order; junction bases with no gene match: 4. Germline V gene sequence: CDR1 ENHRY, CDR2 SYGVKD. The length of the CDR3 is 13 residues.